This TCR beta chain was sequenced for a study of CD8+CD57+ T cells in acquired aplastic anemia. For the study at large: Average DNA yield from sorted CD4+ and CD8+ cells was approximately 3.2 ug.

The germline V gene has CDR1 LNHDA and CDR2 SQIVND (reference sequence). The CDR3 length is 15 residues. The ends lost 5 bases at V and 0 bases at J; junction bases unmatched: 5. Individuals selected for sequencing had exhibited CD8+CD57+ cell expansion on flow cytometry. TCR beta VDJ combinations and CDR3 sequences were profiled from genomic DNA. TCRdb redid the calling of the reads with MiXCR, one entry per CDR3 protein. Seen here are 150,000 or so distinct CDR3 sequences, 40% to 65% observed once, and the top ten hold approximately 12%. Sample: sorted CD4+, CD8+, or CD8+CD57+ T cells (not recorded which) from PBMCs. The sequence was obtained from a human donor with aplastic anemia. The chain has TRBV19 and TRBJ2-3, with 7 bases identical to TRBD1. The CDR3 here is CASSVRGLSTDTQYF. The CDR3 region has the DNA TGTGCCAGTAGTGTAAGGGGGCTTAGCACAGATACGCAGTATTTT.